This section outlines one TCR beta chain sequence together with its context. Its antigen is undetermined. The CDR3 has 15 residues. The V and J ends lost 5 bases and 7 bases, in that order; junction bases with no gene match: 10. These data come from a study of T-cell memory formation after mild COVID-19. Overall study context: TCR clustering was largely donor specific. Overall study results and limits: Contracting CD8+ clones were enriched in EMRA, CD4+ mainly in CM and EM.

Using its own MiXCR run on the 5' RACE reads, TCRdb lists one record per CDR3 protein. This sample carries about 180,000 distinct CDR3 sequences, approximately 17% of them seen once, and the ten largest clones take approximately 4%. J is TRBJ1-5 and V is TRBV12-3 or TRBV12-4; TRBD1 matches 8 bases. This TCR came from a man aged 18 to 29 who had mild COVID-19 (a few samples of this study predate the infection). Cell type and time point are not known. The sequencing input was PBMCs or a T cell subset sorted from them (not recorded which). The DNA for the CDR3 is TGTGCCAGCAGTCCAGGACAGGGAAGGCAGCAGCCCCAGCATTTT. This encodes CASSPGQGRQQPQHF.